This T cell receptor (beta chain) is drawn from a study of memory CD4+ T cells and cytomegalovirus serostatus. Assay: immunoSEQ multiplex PCR; the TCRdb copy retains only in-frame clones and omits some. The repertoire holds about 59,000 clones, with around 80% as singletons. Single viable CD3+CD4+CD8-CD45RO+ cells were sorted as the memory CD4+ T cells. The V and J ends lost 5 bases and 11 bases respectively, with 12 bases between them. Germline-derived CDR1 and CDR2 are SGHTA and FQGTGA. CDR3 length equals 11 residues. The gene calls are TRBV7-3 and TRBJ1-1; D gene uncertain. The sample taken for sequencing was memory CD4+ T cells from blood. The TCR originated in an adult in good health and CMV-seronegative. CDR3 coding DNA: TGTGCCAGCAGCCAAAATTCTGGGGCTTTCTTT. Its protein product is CASSQNSGAFF.